This T cell receptor (beta chain) is drawn from a study of blood T cell repertoires in COVID-19. Across the whole study: PBMCs, B-cell-depleted T cells, or T cells provided the cDNA or gDNA that made up the material.

Cohort allocation depended upon clinical history that participants reported. All exposed participants met a person with COVID-19 within 2 weeks before entering the study. Authors' methods: Reference gene primer amplification yielded estimated nucleated cell counts. Sequencing was performed with immunoSEQ multiplex PCR; in TCRdb, only in-frame clones are kept and a portion is missing. That table supplies the V and J calls and clone size; D and trimming were determined from the DNA. The table lists 200,000 to 250,000 clones, over 70% of them singletons, with about 4% in the top ten. V was clipped by 1 base and J by 2 bases, with 15 bases between them. There are 17 residues in the CDR3. Germline CDR1 SGHTA, CDR2 FQGNSA.

The source material was PBMCs or T cells enriched from blood (not recorded which). The TCR was taken from a woman aged 25 to 39 who had been exposed to COVID-19. The genes are TRBV7-2 and TRBJ1-3, with D possibly matching TRBD1 (5 bases). CDR3 in DNA: TGTGCCAGCAGCTTAGGGGTCACCTCGACAGCTGGAAACACCATATATTTT. Translated: CASSLGVTSTAGNTIYF.